This is a list of T cell receptor beta chains from one sample in a study of radiotherapy plus CTLA-4 blockade in lung cancer. Libraries were prepared by immunoSEQ multiplex PCR; TCRdb keeps only in-frame clonotypes and omits some of them. The repertoire holds about 98,000 clones, with around four fifths as singletons. The starting material was peripheral blood, obtained from a patient treated with radiotherapy plus ipilimumab. The receptor source for this set is a human donor with non-small cell lung cancer who had a partial response to radiotherapy plus ipilimumab. Both conserved end residues are part of each CDR3. The D gene is left open where the match is weak. A row's size may be missing; if present it is once, few, many or a size class.

clone size,D gene,V gene,J gene,CDR3 DNA,CDR3 protein
NA,NA,TRBV4-1,TRBJ1-2,TGCGCCAGCAGCCAAGAGGTCCGCAGTAACTATGGCTACACCTTC,CASSQEVRSNYGYTF
NA,TRBD1,TRBV27,TRBJ2-5,TGTGCCAGCAGTTTACCAGGGGGCAAAGAGACCCAGTACTTC,CASSLPGGKETQYF
once,NA,TRBV2,TRBJ2-1,TGTGCCAGCAGTGATGGCGGCTTAAACAATGAGCAGTTCTTC,CASSDGGLNNEQFF
NA,NA,TRBV4-1,TRBJ2-7,TGCGCCAGCAGCCAAGAACGGGGTTCATACGAGCAGTACTTC,CASSQERGSYEQYF
NA,TRBD1,TRBV6-6,TRBJ2-2,TGTGCCAGCAGTCACGGACAGGGAAGGGACACCGGGGAGCTGTTTTTT,CASSHGQGRDTGELFF
NA,NA,TRBV7-2,TRBJ1-2,TGTGCCAGCAGCTTAGGAGGACAGCAGAACTATGGCTACACCTTC,CASSLGGQQNYGYTF
NA,NA,TRBV7-2,TRBJ2-7,TGTGCCAGCAGCTCCTCGGGTGGATCCTACGAGCAGTACTTC,CASSSSGGSYEQYF
few,NA,TRBV29-1,TRBJ1-4,TGCAGCGCAGCTCGAGGGACTAATGAAAAACTGTTTTTT,CSAARGTNEKLFF
NA,NA,TRBV11-2,TRBJ1-5,TGTGCCAGCAGCCCGCTCGGAGGGCTCAGCAATCAGCCCCAGCATTTT,CASSPLGGLSNQPQHF
NA,NA,TRBV7-3,TRBJ2-5,TGTGCCAGCAGCTTAACGGTAGCAGGGGAGACCCAGTACTTC,CASSLTVAGETQYF
NA,NA,TRBV9,TRBJ2-3,TGTGCCAGCAGCGTAGGTGGAGCAAGCACAGATACGCAGTATTTT,CASSVGGASTDTQYF
NA,TRBD1,TRBV15,TRBJ1-4,TGTGCCACCAGCAGAGAGGGGACAGGGGGAAATGAAAAACTGTTTTTT,CATSREGTGGNEKLFF
NA,TRBD2,TRBV7-3,TRBJ2-1,TGTGCCAGCAGCTCGATAGCGGGGTGGAGCTCCTACAATGAGCAGTTCTTC,CASSSIAGWSSYNEQFF
few,NA,TRBV29-1,TRBJ2-3,TGCAGCGCCGACGAGGGAGGCACAGATACGCAGTATTTT,CSADEGGTDTQYF
once,NA,TRBV28,TRBJ2-2,TGTGCCAGCAGCTCTACAGCCGGGGAGCTGTTTTTT,CASSSTAGELFF
NA,NA,TRBV27,TRBJ2-7,TGTGCCAGCACCTTAGAGCCAACTTACGAGCAGTACTTC,CASTLEPTYEQYF
NA,TRBD2,TRBV11-1,TRBJ2-7,TGTGCCAGCAGCTTAGTGCAGGCGGGAGGAGTTTCCTACGAGCAGTACTTC,CASSLVQAGGVSYEQYF
NA,NA,TRBV6-1,TRBJ1-1,TGTGCCAGCAGTGCAACAGGGAAAGACACTGAAGCTTTCTTT,CASSATGKDTEAFF
NA,TRBD1,TRBV27,TRBJ2-6,TGTGCCAGCATTGGGACAGCCCGCAGCTCTGGGGCCAACGTCCTGACTTTC,CASIGTARSSGANVLTF
NA,TRBD2,TRBV5-4,TRBJ2-1,TGTGCCAGCAGCTTGGCGGGACTAGCGGGAGACTTAGAGCAGTTCTTC,CASSLAGLAGDLEQFF
once,TRBD1,TRBV4-1,TRBJ2-7,TGCGCCAGCAGCCAAGACAGGGGGCCGATCAACGAGCAGTACTTC,CASSQDRGPINEQYF
once,TRBD1,TRBV2,TRBJ2-5,TGTGCCAGCCGGGGGACAGGGGCGACCCAGTACTTC,CASRGTGATQYF
once,NA,TRBV6-6,TRBJ2-7,TGTGCCAGCAGTCCAGGGTCCCTAGTTTACGAGCAGTACTTC,CASSPGSLVYEQYF
NA,NA,TRBV7-9,TRBJ2-3,TGTGCCAGCAGCTTAAGAGGGGGAGATACGCAGTATTTT,CASSLRGGDTQYF
NA,NA,TRBV14,TRBJ2-3,TGTGCCAGCAGCCAAGATGGTTACAGTGGAGATACGCAGTATTTT,CASSQDGYSGDTQYF
NA,NA,TRBV28,TRBJ1-4,TGTGCCAGCAACGGGAGGATACTTACTAATGAAAAACTGTTTTTT,CASNGRILTNEKLFF
NA,NA,TRBV6-5,TRBJ1-5,TGTGCCAGCAGACAGGGTTCCAATCAGCCCCAGCATTTT,CASRQGSNQPQHF
NA,NA,TRBV4-1,TRBJ2-7,TGCGCCAGCAGCCAAGAGATCCGCGGCTACTCCTACGAGCAGTACTTC,CASSQEIRGYSYEQYF
NA,NA,TRBV5-1,TRBJ2-3,TGCGCCAGCAGCTATAATTCCCCTCCAGATACGCAGTATTTT,CASSYNSPPDTQYF
NA,NA,TRBV11-1,TRBJ2-3,TGTGCCAGCAGCCCTTACACGGGACTGGGCACAGATACGCAGTATTTT,CASSPYTGLGTDTQYF
once,NA,TRBV30,TRBJ2-1,TGTGCCTGGGGGGGCGATGAGCAGTTCTTC,CAWGGDEQFF
NA,NA,TRBV30,TRBJ2-5,TGTGCCTGGAGTGTAGTCCGGAGGACCCAGTACTTC,CAWSVVRRTQYF